This record concerns one T cell receptor (beta chain) sequence. What it recognizes is unknown. The source of the sample is a study of blood T cells in healthy people across ages. Trimming at V came to 5 bases and at J to 14 bases, leaving 11 bases not matched to a gene. Looked up from germline, CDR1 is MNHEY and CDR2 is SVGAGI. This CDR3 comprises 15 residues. Study-wide findings and caveats: Age advanced and TCR beta diversity per million T cells fell, roughly linearly.

Primed by a sample-barcoded 5' primer and a J-beta primer mix, a second PCR proceeded for 7 to 11 cycles. Every sample produced at least 3 million CDR3-containing paired-end reads. TCRdb analysed the 5' RACE reads with MiXCR anew, one entry per CDR3 protein. The sample gives around 320,000 distinct CDR3 sequences, around 29% of which show up once; about 30% is in the top ten. The donors, all healthy, were Caucasians living in Russia, aged about 6 to 95. Roughly 9.2 milliliters of peripheral blood were drawn from each donor into EDTA-treated tubes. The rearrangement links TRBV6-5 to TRBJ2-1; 14 bases are shared with TRBD2. This sequence originates from a woman in her 70s in good health. The specimen sequenced was blood. As DNA, the CDR3 is TGTGCCAGCAGTCCAACCCTGACTAGCGGGAGGGGAAAGTTCTTC. Its protein is CASSPTLTSGRGKFF.